Listed below are T cell receptor beta chains from one sample, sequenced in a study of cytomegalovirus exposure and HLA in healthy donors. Sequencing used immunoSEQ multiplex PCR; TCRdb keeps in-frame clones, though not all of them. The top ten hold around a tenth of the sample, which has fewer than 150,000 clones, roughly 70% seen once. Sequenced sample: PBMCs. The receptors derive from a woman aged 45-65 years in good health and CMV-seropositive. Both conserved end residues are part of each CDR3. D genes are given only for firm matches. Not all rows give a size; the values are once, few, many and, for expanded clones, a class.

V	size	D	J	DNA	CDR3
TRBV10-3	NA	TRBD1	TRBJ1-1	TGTGCCATCAGAGGGACAGGAATGAACACTGAAGCTTTCTTT	CAIRGTGMNTEAFF
TRBV29-1	NA	NA	TRBJ2-7	TGCAGCGTTTCTGTTAGCTCCTACGAGCAGTACTTC	CSVSVSSYEQYF
TRBV6-5	NA	NA	TRBJ2-7	TGTGCCAGCAGGCTATCCCGGGACACCTACGAGCAGTACTTC	CASRLSRDTYEQYF
TRBV5-4	NA	NA	TRBJ2-5	TGTGCCAGCAGTAAGGGGGGGGGCGGGGAGACCCAGTACTTC	CASSKGGGGETQYF
TRBV27	NA	NA	TRBJ1-1	TGTGCCAGCAGTTTATCAGGGACTATTGAAGCTTTCTTT	CASSLSGTIEAFF
TRBV29-1	NA	TRBD2	TRBJ2-7	TGCAGCGTGAGCGGGAGGGCCTCCTACGAGCAGTACTTC	CSVSGRASYEQYF
TRBV27	NA	TRBD2	TRBJ2-1	TGTGCCAGCAGTTCAAGTGGGACTAGCGCGTCCTATGGGTCCTACAATGAGCAGTTCTTC	CASSSSGTSASYGSYNEQFF
TRBV9	NA	TRBD1	TRBJ2-1	TGTGCCAGCAGCGTAGGACAGGGGGCGGGCAATGAGCAGTTCTTC	CASSVGQGAGNEQFF
TRBV21-1	once	NA	TRBJ2-6	TGTGCCAGCAGCTTGAGCTCTGGGGCCAACGTCCTGACTTTC	CASSLSSGANVLTF
TRBV19	NA	TRBD1	TRBJ1-4	TGTGCCAGTAGTCCAGGACAGGGGGCGTTTGAAAAACTGTTTTTT	CASSPGQGAFEKLFF
TRBV28	NA	TRBD1	TRBJ1-2	TGTGCCAGCAGTATACAGGGGAGGCCCTATGGCTACACCTTC	CASSIQGRPYGYTF
TRBV18	NA	NA	TRBJ1-5	TGTGCCAGCTCACCAGATATAGGACAGAGCAATCAGCCCCAGCATTTT	CASSPDIGQSNQPQHF
TRBV5-4	NA	TRBD2	TRBJ2-1	TGTGCCAGCAGCACCGGACTAGCGGAATACAATGAGCAGTTCTTC	CASSTGLAEYNEQFF
TRBV6-1	NA	TRBD1	TRBJ1-2	TGTGCCAGCAGTGAACCGGGACAGGGGGCAGGTGGCTACACCTTC	CASSEPGQGAGGYTF
TRBV10-3	few	NA	TRBJ1-4	TGTGCCATCAGTGAGACCCAGGTGATGACTAATGAAAAACTGTTTTTT	CAISETQVMTNEKLFF
TRBV6-1	NA	NA	TRBJ1-2	TGTGCCAGCAGTAACAGGGATCCCTTTGATGGCTACACCTTC	CASSNRDPFDGYTF
TRBV11-2	NA	NA	TRBJ1-1	TGTGCCAGCAGCTTGGCCGCAGGGGTCACTGAAGCTTTCTTT	CASSLAAGVTEAFF
TRBV18	NA	TRBD1	TRBJ2-7	TGTGCCAGCTCACCCGGGACAGGTGGAATTCAAGGGTACGAGCAGTACTTC	CASSPGTGGIQGYEQYF
TRBV4-1	NA	NA	TRBJ1-2	TGCGCCAGCAGCCTAGACAGACAGGCCTCTTTCTCTGGCTACACCTTC	CASSLDRQASFSGYTF
TRBV7-2	few	TRBD1	TRBJ2-6	TGTGCCAGCAGCCGACAGGGGGCTAGTGGGGCCAACGTCCTGACTTTC	CASSRQGASGANVLTF
TRBV19	NA	NA	TRBJ1-5	TGTGCCACTAAGAGGCGGACAGAAAATCAGCCCCAGCATTTT	CATKRRTENQPQHF
TRBV7-9	NA	TRBD2	TRBJ2-4	TGTGCCAGCAGCTCCCCGGGACTAGCCCAAAACATTCAGTACTTC	CASSSPGLAQNIQYF
TRBV7-8	few	TRBD1	TRBJ1-1	TGTGCCAGCAGCCCTGACAGGGGACGGAACACTGAAGCTTTCTTT	CASSPDRGRNTEAFF
TRBV5-6	few	NA	TRBJ1-1	TGTGCCAGCCGGCGTGGGGCCACTGAAGCTTTCTTT	CASRRGATEAFF